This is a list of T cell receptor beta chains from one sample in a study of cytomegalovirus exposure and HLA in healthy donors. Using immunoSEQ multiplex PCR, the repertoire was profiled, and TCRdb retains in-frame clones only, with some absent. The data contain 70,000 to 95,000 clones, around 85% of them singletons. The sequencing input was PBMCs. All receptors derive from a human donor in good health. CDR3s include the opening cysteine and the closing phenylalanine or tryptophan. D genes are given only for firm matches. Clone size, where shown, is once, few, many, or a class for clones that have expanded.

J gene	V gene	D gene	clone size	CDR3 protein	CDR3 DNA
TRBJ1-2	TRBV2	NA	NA	CASSYVEAGGYTF	TGTGCCAGCAGCTACGTAGAGGCAGGGGGCTACACCTTC
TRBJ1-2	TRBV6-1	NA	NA	CASEEGGIDGYTF	TGTGCCAGCGAAGAGGGAGGTATCGATGGCTACACCTTC
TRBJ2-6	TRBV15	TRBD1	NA	CATDNSDRENGANVLTF	TGTGCCACCGATAACTCGGACAGGGAAAATGGGGCCAACGTCCTGACTTTC
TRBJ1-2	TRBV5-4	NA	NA	CASSLDPLQDYGYTF	TGTGCCAGCAGCTTGGACCCGTTACAGGACTATGGCTACACCTTC
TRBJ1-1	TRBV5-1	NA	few	CASSFRGTAAFF	TGCGCCAGCAGCTTCCGGGGAACTGCAGCTTTCTTT
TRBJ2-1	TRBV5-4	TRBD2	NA	CASSWTSGGYGEQFF	TGTGCCAGCAGCTGGACTAGCGGGGGTTATGGTGAGCAGTTCTTC
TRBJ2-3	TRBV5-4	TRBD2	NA	CASSWGLAGTTDTQYF	TGTGCCAGCAGCTGGGGACTAGCGGGGACCACAGATACGCAGTATTTT
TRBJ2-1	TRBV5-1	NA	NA	CASSRSSVEQFF	TGCGCCAGCAGCCGTAGTTCGGTAGAGCAGTTCTTC
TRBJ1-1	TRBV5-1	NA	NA	CASSSTGSREAFF	TGCGCCAGCAGCTCCACAGGGTCGAGAGAAGCTTTCTTT
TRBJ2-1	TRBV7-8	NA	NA	CASTQPRDSQSSYNEQFF	TGTGCCAGCACCCAACCGAGAGACTCCCAGAGCTCCTACAATGAGCAGTTCTTC